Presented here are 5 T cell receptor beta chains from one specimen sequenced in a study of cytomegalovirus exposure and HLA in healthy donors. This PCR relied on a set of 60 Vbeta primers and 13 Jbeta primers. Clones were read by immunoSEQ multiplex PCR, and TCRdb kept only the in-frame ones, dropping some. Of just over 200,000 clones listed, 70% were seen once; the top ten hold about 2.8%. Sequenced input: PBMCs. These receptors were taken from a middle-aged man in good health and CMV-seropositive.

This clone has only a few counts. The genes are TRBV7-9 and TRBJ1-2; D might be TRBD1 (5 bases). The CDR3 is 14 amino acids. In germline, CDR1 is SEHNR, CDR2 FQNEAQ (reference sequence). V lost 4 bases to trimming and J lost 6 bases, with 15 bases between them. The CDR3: CASSSEPTVNGYTF. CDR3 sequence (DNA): TGTGCCAGCAGCTCCGAACCGACAGTTAATGGCTACACCTTC.

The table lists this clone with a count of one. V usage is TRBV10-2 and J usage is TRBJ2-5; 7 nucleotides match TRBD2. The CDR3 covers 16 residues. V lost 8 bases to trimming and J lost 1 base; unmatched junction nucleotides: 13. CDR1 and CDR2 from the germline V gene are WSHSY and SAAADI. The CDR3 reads CASLPQRGPAQETQYF. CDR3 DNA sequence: TGCGCCAGCCTCCCCCAGCGGGGACCGGCCCAAGAGACCCAGTACTTC.

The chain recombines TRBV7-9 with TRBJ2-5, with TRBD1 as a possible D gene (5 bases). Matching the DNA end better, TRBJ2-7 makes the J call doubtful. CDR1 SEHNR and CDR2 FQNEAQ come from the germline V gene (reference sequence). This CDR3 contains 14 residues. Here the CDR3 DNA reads TGTGCCAGCAGCTTTCCCCCAGGGAACTACGAGCAGTACTTC. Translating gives CASSFPPGNYEQYF.

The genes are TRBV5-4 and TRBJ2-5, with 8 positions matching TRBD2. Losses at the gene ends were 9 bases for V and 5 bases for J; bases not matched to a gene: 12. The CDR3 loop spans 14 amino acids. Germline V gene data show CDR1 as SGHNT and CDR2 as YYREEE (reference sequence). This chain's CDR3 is CATQSGGGGETQYF. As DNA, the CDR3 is TGTGCCACCCAATCCGGGGGGGGCGGGGAGACCCAGTACTTC. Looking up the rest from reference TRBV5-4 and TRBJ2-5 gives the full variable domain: ETGVTQSPTHLIKTRGQQVTLRCSSQSGHNTVSWYQQALGQGPQFIFQYYREEENGRGNFPPRFSGLQFPNYSSELNVNALELDDSALYLCATQSGGGGETQYFGPGTRLLVL.

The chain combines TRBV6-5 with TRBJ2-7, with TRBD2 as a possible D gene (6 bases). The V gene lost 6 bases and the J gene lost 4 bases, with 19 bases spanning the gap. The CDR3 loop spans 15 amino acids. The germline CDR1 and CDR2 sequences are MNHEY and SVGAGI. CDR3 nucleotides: TGTGCCAGCAGAAACCGACGGGAGCACGGTTACGAGCAGTACTTC. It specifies CASRNRREHGYEQYF.